These T cell receptor beta chains were read from a single sample in a study of somatic mutations in cytotoxic T cells in rheumatoid arthritis. The method was immunoSEQ multiplex PCR; TCRdb's version includes in-frame clones alone and lacks a portion of them. The profile shows about 19,000 clones, 70% to 90% of them singletons. The material sequenced was CD8+ T cells sorted from blood. These receptors all stem from an adult with rheumatoid arthritis. CDR3s include the opening cysteine and the closing phenylalanine or tryptophan. A D gene is named only where the DNA matches it firmly. Clone size is stated in some rows and not others, as once, few, many or a class when expanded.

V gene: TRBV28; clone size: NA; D gene: NA; J gene: TRBJ1-1; CDR3 DNA: TGTGCCAGCAGTTTAGCCGGGATTGGGACTGAAGCTTTCTTT; CDR3 protein: CASSLAGIGTEAFF
V gene: TRBV29-1; clone size: few; D gene: NA; J gene: TRBJ2-5; CDR3 DNA: TGCAGCGTTGAACCTTCTAGAGGAGCGACCCAAGAGACCCAGTACTTC; CDR3 protein: CSVEPSRGATQETQYF
V gene: TRBV5-1; clone size: NA; D gene: NA; J gene: TRBJ2-1; CDR3 DNA: TGCGCCAGCAGCTTGGAGCCGGATGAGCAGTTCTTC; CDR3 protein: CASSLEPDEQFF
V gene: TRBV4-1; clone size: once; D gene: TRBD1; J gene: TRBJ1-4; CDR3 DNA: TGCGCCAGCAGCCAACTCTTCCCCGGGGGGACAGGGGAAAAACTGTTTTTT; CDR3 protein: CASSQLFPGGTGEKLFF
V gene: TRBV7-6; clone size: NA; D gene: NA; J gene: TRBJ2-1; CDR3 DNA: TGTGCCAGCAGCTTAGGTCGCGACCCCCGGGGGGAGCAGTTCTTC; CDR3 protein: CASSLGRDPRGEQFF
V gene: TRBV27; clone size: medium-sized; D gene: NA; J gene: TRBJ2-7; CDR3 DNA: TGTGCCAGCAGTCCCCCGGACCAAAGACTCGAGCAGTACTTC; CDR3 protein: CASSPPDQRLEQYF
V gene: TRBV7-8; clone size: NA; D gene: TRBD1; J gene: TRBJ1-2; CDR3 DNA: TGTGCCAGCAGCTTAGGGAGACAGGGGGCGGTTGGCTACACCTTC; CDR3 protein: CASSLGRQGAVGYTF
V gene: TRBV6-4; clone size: NA; D gene: TRBD2; J gene: TRBJ2-5; CDR3 DNA: TGTGCCAGCAGTGAAACTAGCGGGGGGCTCAAGACCCAGTACTTC; CDR3 protein: CASSETSGGLKTQYF
V gene: TRBV7-6; clone size: NA; D gene: TRBD1; J gene: TRBJ1-2; CDR3 DNA: TGTGCCAGCAGCTTTTCGTCAACAGGGGGCTCAGAAGGCTACACCTTC; CDR3 protein: CASSFSSTGGSEGYTF
V gene: TRBV5-5; clone size: once; D gene: NA; J gene: TRBJ2-4; CDR3 DNA: TGTGCCAGCAGCTTTCGGGCCTTCGTGAACATTCAGTACTTC; CDR3 protein: CASSFRAFVNIQYF
V gene: TRBV5-1; clone size: NA; D gene: TRBD1; J gene: TRBJ2-2; CDR3 DNA: TGCGCCAGTAGTCACAGGGGGCCGAACACCGGGGAGCTGTTTTTT; CDR3 protein: CASSHRGPNTGELFF
V gene: TRBV7-3; clone size: NA; D gene: TRBD2; J gene: TRBJ2-1; CDR3 DNA: TGTGCCAGCAGCTTAATTGGACTAGCGCGCCTGGATGAGCAGTTCTTC; CDR3 protein: CASSLIGLARLDEQFF
V gene: TRBV27; clone size: NA; D gene: NA; J gene: TRBJ2-3; CDR3 DNA: TGTGCCAGCAGTTTATCTTTTGGAATATTGGATACGCAGTATTTT; CDR3 protein: CASSLSFGILDTQYF
V gene: TRBV7-9; clone size: NA; D gene: NA; J gene: TRBJ2-2; CDR3 DNA: TGTGCCAGCAGCCCGCAGGGGTGGGAGCTGTTTTTT; CDR3 protein: CASSPQGWELFF
V gene: TRBV5-1; clone size: NA; D gene: NA; J gene: TRBJ1-4; CDR3 DNA: TGCGCCAGCAGCTTGGCAAACCCCCGGGGCATTGGTGAAAAACTGTTTTTT; CDR3 protein: CASSLANPRGIGEKLFF
V gene: TRBV4-1; clone size: NA; D gene: TRBD1; J gene: TRBJ2-6; CDR3 DNA: TGCGCCAGCAGCCTCAGCCGGGACAGGCCCTCTGGGGCCAACGTCCTGACTTTC; CDR3 protein: CASSLSRDRPSGANVLTF
V gene: TRBV11-2; clone size: once; D gene: TRBD2; J gene: TRBJ2-7; CDR3 DNA: TGTGCCAGCAGCACCAGCGGGGCGTTCTACGAGCAGTACTTC; CDR3 protein: CASSTSGAFYEQYF
V gene: TRBV7-2; clone size: NA; D gene: NA; J gene: TRBJ2-7; CDR3 DNA: TGTGCCAGCAGCTTGACAAGCTCCTACGAGCAGTACTTC; CDR3 protein: CASSLTSSYEQYF
V gene: TRBV5-1; clone size: NA; D gene: NA; J gene: TRBJ2-7; CDR3 DNA: TGCGCCAGCAGCTTGCCCCAACGGAGCAACTACGAGCAGTACTTC; CDR3 protein: CASSLPQRSNYEQYF
V gene: TRBV7-9; clone size: NA; D gene: NA; J gene: TRBJ1-2; CDR3 DNA: TGTGCCAGCAGCTCTTCACAACCCGACAGGAGAACAAACTATGGCTACACCTTC; CDR3 protein: CASSSSQPDRRTNYGYTF
V gene: TRBV5-6; clone size: few; D gene: NA; J gene: TRBJ2-7; CDR3 DNA: TGTGCCAGCAGCCCCGGGACGGACTCCTACGAGCAGTACTTC; CDR3 protein: CASSPGTDSYEQYF
V gene: TRBV28; clone size: NA; D gene: TRBD2; J gene: TRBJ2-1; CDR3 DNA: TGTGCCAGCAGTTTATCAGCGGGAGCATCCAATGAGCAGTTCTTC; CDR3 protein: CASSLSAGASNEQFF
V gene: TRBV7-2; clone size: NA; D gene: NA; J gene: TRBJ1-3; CDR3 DNA: TGTGCCAGCAGCTTATCTGGATCTGGAAACACCATATATTTT; CDR3 protein: CASSLSGSGNTIYF
V gene: TRBV19; clone size: NA; D gene: TRBD2; J gene: TRBJ2-1; CDR3 DNA: TGTGCCAGTAGACCGGGACTAGCTAACAATGAGCAGTTCTTC; CDR3 protein: CASRPGLANNEQFF
V gene: TRBV7-8; clone size: NA; D gene: NA; J gene: TRBJ2-1; CDR3 DNA: TGTGCCACGGCGTGGGGGAATGAGCAGTTCTTC; CDR3 protein: CATAWGNEQFF
V gene: TRBV2; clone size: NA; D gene: NA; J gene: TRBJ2-5; CDR3 DNA: TGTGCCAGCAGCCCAATGGGAGTAGAGACCCAGTACTTC; CDR3 protein: CASSPMGVETQYF
V gene: TRBV5-4; clone size: NA; D gene: NA; J gene: TRBJ2-7; CDR3 DNA: TGTGCCACCTGCTGGGACCGAGGTTACGAGCAGTACTTC; CDR3 protein: CATCWDRGYEQYF
V gene: TRBV9; clone size: few; D gene: NA; J gene: TRBJ2-1; CDR3 DNA: TGTGCCAGCACCGCCGAAGGCGTGAATGAGCAGTTCTTC; CDR3 protein: CASTAEGVNEQFF
V gene: TRBV4-1; clone size: few; D gene: NA; J gene: TRBJ1-1; CDR3 DNA: TGCGCCAGCAGCCAAGATCGGGACCAAGCTTTCTTT; CDR3 protein: CASSQDRDQAFF
V gene: TRBV5-1; clone size: NA; D gene: NA; J gene: TRBJ2-3; CDR3 DNA: TGCGCCAGCAGCTTCAGCGGAGGGGGATCGGATACGCAGTATTTT; CDR3 protein: CASSFSGGGSDTQYF
V gene: TRBV27; clone size: NA; D gene: NA; J gene: TRBJ2-7; CDR3 DNA: TGTGCCAGCATGGGAGGGGGGTACCTTCGGGAGCAGTACTTC; CDR3 protein: CASMGGGYLREQYF
V gene: TRBV14; clone size: NA; D gene: NA; J gene: TRBJ1-6; CDR3 DNA: TGTGCCAGCAGCCAAGTCACTGATTCACCCCTCCACTTT; CDR3 protein: CASSQVTDSPLHF
V gene: TRBV28; clone size: NA; D gene: TRBD1; J gene: TRBJ1-5; CDR3 DNA: TGTGCCAGCAGTTTATATCGGACAGGGGAATATAGCAATCAGCCCCAGCATTTT; CDR3 protein: CASSLYRTGEYSNQPQHF
V gene: TRBV11-2; clone size: NA; D gene: TRBD1; J gene: TRBJ2-5; CDR3 DNA: TGTGCCAGCGTTTTGTGGACAGGGGAACAAGAGACCCAGTACTTC; CDR3 protein: CASVLWTGEQETQYF
V gene: TRBV2; clone size: NA; D gene: TRBD2; J gene: TRBJ2-1; CDR3 DNA: TGTAAGAGTCGACTAGCGATCATTAATGAGCAGTTCTTC; CDR3 protein: CKSRLAIINEQFF
V gene: TRBV5-6; clone size: few; D gene: TRBD2; J gene: TRBJ2-5; CDR3 DNA: TGTGCCAGCAGCTTGGAAGGGGCTAGCGGGGCTCAAGAGACCCAGTACTTC; CDR3 protein: CASSLEGASGAQETQYF
V gene: TRBV14; clone size: NA; D gene: NA; J gene: TRBJ2-7; CDR3 DNA: TGTGCCAGCAGTCGGGCGCCCTACGAGCAGTACTTC; CDR3 protein: CASSRAPYEQYF
V gene: TRBV25-1; clone size: NA; D gene: NA; J gene: TRBJ2-1; CDR3 DNA: TGTGCCAGCAGTGAAACTTCGGCAGGCGAGCAGTTCTTC; CDR3 protein: CASSETSAGEQFF
V gene: TRBV4-3; clone size: NA; D gene: NA; J gene: TRBJ1-1; CDR3 DNA: TGCGCCAGCAGCCAAGATAGCGACACTGAAGCTTTCTTT; CDR3 protein: CASSQDSDTEAFF
V gene: TRBV2; clone size: NA; D gene: TRBD1; J gene: TRBJ2-7; CDR3 DNA: TGTGCCAGCAGTGGGGAACCGGGACAGGGCCACGAGCAGTACTTC; CDR3 protein: CASSGEPGQGHEQYF